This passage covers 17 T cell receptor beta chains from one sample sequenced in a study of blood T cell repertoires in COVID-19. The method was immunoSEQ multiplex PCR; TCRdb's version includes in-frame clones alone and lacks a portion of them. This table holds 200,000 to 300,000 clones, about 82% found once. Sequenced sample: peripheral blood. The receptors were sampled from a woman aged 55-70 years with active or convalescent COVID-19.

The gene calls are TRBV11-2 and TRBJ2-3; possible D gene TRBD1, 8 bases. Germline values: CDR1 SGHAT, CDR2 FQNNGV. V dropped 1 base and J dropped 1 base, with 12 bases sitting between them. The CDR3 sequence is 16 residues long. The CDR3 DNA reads TGTGCCAGCAGCTTAGTACAGGGGGGGGGCACAGATACGCAGTATTTT. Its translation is CASSLVQGGGTDTQYF.

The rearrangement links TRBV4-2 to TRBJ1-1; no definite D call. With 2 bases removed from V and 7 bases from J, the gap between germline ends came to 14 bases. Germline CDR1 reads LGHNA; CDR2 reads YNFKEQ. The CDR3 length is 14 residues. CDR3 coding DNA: TGTGCCAGCAGCCAACAACTGGGAGTTGGTGAAGCTTTCTTT. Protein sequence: CASSQQLGVGEAFF.

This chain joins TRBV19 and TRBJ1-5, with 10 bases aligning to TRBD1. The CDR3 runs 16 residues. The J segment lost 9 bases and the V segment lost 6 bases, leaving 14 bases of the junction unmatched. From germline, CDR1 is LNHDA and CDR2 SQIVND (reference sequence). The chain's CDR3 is CASSRGGDRGFRPQHF. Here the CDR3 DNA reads TGTGCCAGTAGCCGAGGGGGGGACAGGGGATTCCGGCCCCAGCATTTT.

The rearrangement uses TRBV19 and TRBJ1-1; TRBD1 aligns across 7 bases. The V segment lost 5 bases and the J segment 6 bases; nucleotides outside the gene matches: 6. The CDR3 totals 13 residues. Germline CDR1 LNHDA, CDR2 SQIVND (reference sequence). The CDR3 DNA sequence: TGTGCCAGTAGTGACAGGGTATTCGCTGAAGCTTTCTTT. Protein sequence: CASSDRVFAEAFF.

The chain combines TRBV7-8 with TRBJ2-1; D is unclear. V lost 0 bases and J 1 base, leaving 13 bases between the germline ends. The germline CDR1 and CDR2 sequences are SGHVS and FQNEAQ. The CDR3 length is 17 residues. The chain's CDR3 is CASSLARTARSYNEQFF. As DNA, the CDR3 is TGTGCCAGCAGCTTAGCGCGAACAGCCCGATCCTACAATGAGCAGTTCTTC.

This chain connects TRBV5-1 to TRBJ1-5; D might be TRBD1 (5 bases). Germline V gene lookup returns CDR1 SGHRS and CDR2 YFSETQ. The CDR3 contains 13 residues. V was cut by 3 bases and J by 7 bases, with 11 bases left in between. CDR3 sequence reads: CASSWGVGQPQHF. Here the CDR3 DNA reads TGCGCCAGCAGCTGGGGGGTAGGGCAGCCCCAGCATTTT. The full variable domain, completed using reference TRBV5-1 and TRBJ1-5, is KAGVTQTPRYLIKTRGQQVTLSCSPISGHRSVSWYQQTPGQGLQFLFEYFSETQRNKGNFPGRFSGRQFSNSRSEMNVSTLELGDSALYLCASSWGVGQPQHFGDGTRLSIL.

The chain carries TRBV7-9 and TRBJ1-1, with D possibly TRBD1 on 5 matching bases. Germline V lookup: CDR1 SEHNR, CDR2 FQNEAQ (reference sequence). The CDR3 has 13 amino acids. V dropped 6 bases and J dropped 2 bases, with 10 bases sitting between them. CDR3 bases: TGTGCCAGCAGAGTACAGGTTAACACTGAAGCTTTCTTT. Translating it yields CASRVQVNTEAFF.

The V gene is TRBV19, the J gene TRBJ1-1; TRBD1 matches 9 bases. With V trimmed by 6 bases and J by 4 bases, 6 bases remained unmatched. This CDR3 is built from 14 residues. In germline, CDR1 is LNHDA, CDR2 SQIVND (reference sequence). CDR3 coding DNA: TGTGCCAGTAGCCGGGACAGGGACCTCACTGAAGCTTTCTTT. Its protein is CASSRDRDLTEAFF.

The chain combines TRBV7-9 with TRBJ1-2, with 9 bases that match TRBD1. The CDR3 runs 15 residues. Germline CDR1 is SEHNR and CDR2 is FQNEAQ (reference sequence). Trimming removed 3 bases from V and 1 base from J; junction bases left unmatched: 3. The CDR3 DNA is TGTGCCAGCAGCTTCCCGACAGGGGGTAACTATGGCTACACCTTC. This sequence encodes CASSFPTGGNYGYTF.

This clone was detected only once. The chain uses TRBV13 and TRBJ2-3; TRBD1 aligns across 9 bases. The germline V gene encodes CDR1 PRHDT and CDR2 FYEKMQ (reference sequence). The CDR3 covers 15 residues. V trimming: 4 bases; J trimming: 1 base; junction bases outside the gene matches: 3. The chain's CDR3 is CASSSRTGGTDTQYF. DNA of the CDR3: TGTGCCAGCAGCTCAAGGACAGGGGGCACAGATACGCAGTATTTT.

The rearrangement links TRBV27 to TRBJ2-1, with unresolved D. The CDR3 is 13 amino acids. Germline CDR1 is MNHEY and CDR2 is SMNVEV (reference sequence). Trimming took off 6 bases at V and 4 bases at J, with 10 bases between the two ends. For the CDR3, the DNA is TGTGCCAGCAGCCGCGCCGAGTACAATGAGCAGTTCTTC. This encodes CASSRAEYNEQFF.

CDR3 amino acids: CSARDGGGTGELFF. In DNA form, the CDR3 reads TGCAGCGCCCGGGATGGGGGGGGCACCGGGGAGCTGTTTTTT. This chain joins TRBV29-1 and TRBJ2-2, with TRBD2 identical over 7 bases. This CDR3 spans 14 amino acids. Looked up from germline, CDR1 is SQVTM and CDR2 is ANQGSEA. The trim removed 7 bases at V and 4 bases at J, leaving 9 bases unmatched.

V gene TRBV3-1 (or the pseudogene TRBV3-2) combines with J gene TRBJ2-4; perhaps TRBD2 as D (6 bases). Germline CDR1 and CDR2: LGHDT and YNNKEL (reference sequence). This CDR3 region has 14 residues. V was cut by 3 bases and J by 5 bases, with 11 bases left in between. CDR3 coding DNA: TGTGCCAGCAGCCACGGGGGATGGGAAAACATTCAGTACTTC. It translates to CASSHGGWENIQYF.

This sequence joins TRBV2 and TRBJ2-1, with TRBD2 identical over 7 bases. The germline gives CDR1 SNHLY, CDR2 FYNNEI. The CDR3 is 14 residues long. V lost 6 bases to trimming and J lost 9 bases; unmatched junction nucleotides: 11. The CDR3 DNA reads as TGTGCCAGCAGGGAGACTAGCAATAGGGGTGAGCAGTTCTTC. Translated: CASRETSNRGEQFF.

The CDR3 reads CASSRLAGSDTQYF. The CDR3 nucleotides read TGTGCCAGCAGTCGACTAGCAGGATCAGATACGCAGTATTTT. The rearrangement uses TRBV2 and TRBJ2-3, with TRBD2 matching over 7 bases. Germline V gene data show CDR1 as SNHLY and CDR2 as FYNNEI. This CDR3 is built from 14 residues. V trimming: 5 bases; J trimming: 4 bases; junction bases outside the gene matches: 6.

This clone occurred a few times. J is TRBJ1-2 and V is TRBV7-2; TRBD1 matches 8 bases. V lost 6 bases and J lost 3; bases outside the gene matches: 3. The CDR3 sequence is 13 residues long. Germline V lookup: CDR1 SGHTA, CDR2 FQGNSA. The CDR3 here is CASRPTGDYGYTF. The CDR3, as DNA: TGTGCCAGCAGACCGACAGGGGACTATGGCTACACCTTC.

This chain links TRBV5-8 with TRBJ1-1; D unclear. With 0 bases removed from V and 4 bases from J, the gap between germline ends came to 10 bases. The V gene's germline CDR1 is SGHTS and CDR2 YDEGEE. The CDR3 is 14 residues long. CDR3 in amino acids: CASSLASGGTEAFF. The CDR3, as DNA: TGTGCCAGCAGCTTGGCCTCGGGAGGCACTGAAGCTTTCTTT.